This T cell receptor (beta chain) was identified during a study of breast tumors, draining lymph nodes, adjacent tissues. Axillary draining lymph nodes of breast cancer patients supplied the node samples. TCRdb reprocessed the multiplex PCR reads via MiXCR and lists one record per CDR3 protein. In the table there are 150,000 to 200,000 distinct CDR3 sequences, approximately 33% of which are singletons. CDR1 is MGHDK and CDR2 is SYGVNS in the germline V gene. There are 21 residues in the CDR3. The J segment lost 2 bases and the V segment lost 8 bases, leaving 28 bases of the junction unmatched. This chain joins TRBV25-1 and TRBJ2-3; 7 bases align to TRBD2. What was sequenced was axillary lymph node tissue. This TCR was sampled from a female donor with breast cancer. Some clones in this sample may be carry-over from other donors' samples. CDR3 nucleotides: TGTGCCAGCCCCAGGGATACATGGCGGGAGAGCACGACTACATTCACAGATACGCAGTATTTT. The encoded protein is CASPRDTWRESTTTFTDTQYF.